A selection of T cell receptor beta chains follows, all from one sample in a study of T-cell reconstitution after alpha-beta-depleted transplantation in children. MiXCR, applied by TCRdb to the PCR reads, yields one record per CDR3 protein. This sample has 250,000 to 300,000 distinct CDR3 sequences; nearly 10% occur once, and the top ten carry about a tenth. The material was PBMCs from the stem cell graft donor, obtained from the stem cell graft. Receptor source: a human donor who donated a stem cell graft to a child with SCID. Each CDR3 is given with its conserved first and last residue. The D gene is left open where the match is weak. Clone size is not always given. Where it is, it says once, few, many or a class for expanded clones.

cdr3_nt cdr3_aa clone_size j_call cdr3_length d_call v_call
TGTGCCAGCAGCGGACAGAATAGCAATCAGCCCCAGCATTTT CASSGQNSNQPQHF few TRBJ1-5 14 . TRBV7-9
TGTGCCAGCAGTCGGGACAGCGGGCCGGATACGCAGTATTTT CASSRDSGPDTQYF few TRBJ2-3 14 . TRBV6-1
TGTGCCAGCAGCTTAATCGCGGGGGAGCGCACAGATACGCAGTATTTT CASSLIAGERTDTQYF . TRBJ2-3 16 TRBD2 TRBV7-2
TGTGCCAGCAGCGCCGGGACAGGGGAACAGTGGGAGCAGTTCTTC CASSAGTGEQWEQFF many TRBJ2-1 15 TRBD1 TRBV9
TGTGCCAGCAGTGCCTCGTCGGGACTAGCGGGCGAAGAGACCCAGTACTTC CASSASSGLAGEETQYF many TRBJ2-5 17 TRBD2 TRBV25-1
TGTGCCAGCAGCTTAATCCTAGGTGGAACCGGGGAGCTGTTTTTT CASSLILGGTGELFF . TRBJ2-2 15 . TRBV13
TGTGCCAGCAGTAGGCCCCAGGGGCCCCTTGGAGCTTTCTTT CASSRPQGPLGAFF . TRBJ1-1 14 . TRBV12-3/TRBV12-4
TGTGCCAGCAGTGAACTATTCGACAGTTCCTACGAGCAGTACTTC CASSELFDSSYEQYF few TRBJ2-7 15 . TRBV6-1
TGTGCCAGCAGCCAAGCTACCGGGGGATCACCCCTCCACTTT CASSQATGGSPLHF many TRBJ1-6 14 . TRBV3-1
TGCAGTGCTAGAGTTGATCTAGCGGGGGAGAACACCGGGGAGCTGTTTTTT CSARVDLAGENTGELFF few TRBJ2-2 17 TRBD2 TRBV20-1
TGTGCCAGCAGCTTGGTCCAGGGGGACTCCTACGAGCAGTACTTC CASSLVQGDSYEQYF . TRBJ2-7 15 TRBD1 TRBV7-6
TGTGCCAGCAGCTTAGCGCTAGGGGAGACAAACACCATATATTTT CASSLALGETNTIYF few TRBJ1-3 15 . TRBV7-2
TGTGCCAGCAGTGATGGGTACAACACCGGGGAGCTGTTTTTT CASSDGYNTGELFF few TRBJ2-2 14 . TRBV2
TGTGCCAGCACCCCCGCCAGAGGAGAGACCCAGTACTTC CASTPARGETQYF few TRBJ2-5 13 . TRBV12-3/TRBV12-4
TGTGCCAGCAGCTTGGACAGACTACTCACTGAAGCTTTCTTT CASSLDRLLTEAFF many TRBJ1-1 14 . TRBV5-5
TGTGCCAGCAGCCCCGCGGGACAGGGCTTTCGGGAGACCCAGTACTTC CASSPAGQGFRETQYF . TRBJ2-5 16 TRBD1 TRBV3-1
TGTGCCAGCATCAGAACGGTGGACCTTGAAGCTTTCTTT CASIRTVDLEAFF few TRBJ1-1 13 . TRBV7-9
TGCGCCAGCAGCCGGGAGGGAGCAGGAGACTATGGCTACACCTTC CASSREGAGDYGYTF many TRBJ1-2 15 . TRBV5-1
TGTGCCAGCAGCGCCCCCCCGGCGGCCTCCTACAATGAGCAGTTCTTC CASSAPPAASYNEQFF . TRBJ2-1 16 . TRBV9
TGCAGTGCGCGGCAGGGAGCGGATCAGCCCCAGCATTTT CSARQGADQPQHF . TRBJ1-5 13 . TRBV20-1
TGTGCCATCAGTGAGGAAGATTACGAGCAGTACTTC CAISEEDYEQYF many TRBJ2-7 12 . TRBV10-3
TGCAGTGCTAGTCTCTCTATAGGTTCGATCAATCAGCCCCAGCATTTT CSASLSIGSINQPQHF few TRBJ1-5 16 . TRBV20-1
TGTGCCAGCAGTTTTCGGACAGGGGATGGGGGCTACACCTTC CASSFRTGDGGYTF . TRBJ1-2 14 TRBD1 TRBV12-3/TRBV12-4
TGTGCCAGCAGTTCTCTTGCGAACGAGCAGTACTTC CASSSLANEQYF many TRBJ2-7 12 . TRBV12-3/TRBV12-4
TGTGCCAGCAGTTCATTTCCAGGGAACACTGAAGCTTTCTTT CASSSFPGNTEAFF . TRBJ1-1 14 . TRBV6-5
TGCGCCAGCAGCTTCCAGGCACAGAACACCGGGGAGCTGTTTTTT CASSFQAQNTGELFF . TRBJ2-2 15 . TRBV5-1
TGTGCCAGCAGCTTTGACCTGGAGGAGACCCAGTACTTC CASSFDLEETQYF few TRBJ2-5 13 . TRBV7-9
TGCGCCAGCAGCCAAGATGTGGCTTCTGGGGCCAACGTCCTGACTTTC CASSQDVASGANVLTF . TRBJ2-6 16 . TRBV4-1
TGTGCCAGCAGCCATGGGACAGGGGTCCTCTACGAGCAGTACTTC CASSHGTGVLYEQYF few TRBJ2-7 15 TRBD1 TRBV5-6
TGTGCCAGCAGCTTTAGGGTGGGATCAAGCTCCTACGAGCAGTACTTC CASSFRVGSSSYEQYF . TRBJ2-7 16 . TRBV5-5
TGCAGCGTTGCACACACGACAGGGGGCCCCTACGAGCAGTACTTC CSVAHTTGGPYEQYF . TRBJ2-7 15 TRBD1 TRBV29-1
TGTGCCAGCAGTGCAGGGGTTTCTGAGCAGTTCTTC CASSAGVSEQFF . TRBJ2-1 12 . TRBV12-3/TRBV12-4
TGTGCCACCAGCAAGTTCGGGGACAGGGGGTCCTACGAGCAGTACTTC CATSKFGDRGSYEQYF few TRBJ2-7 16 TRBD1 TRBV15
TGTGCCAGCAGCACCTCCGGACAGGGTTCAGCCTCCTACGAGCAGTACTTC CASSTSGQGSASYEQYF few TRBJ2-7 17 TRBD1 TRBV7-8
TGTGCCAGCAACGGCCTCTATGGCTACACCTTC CASNGLYGYTF . TRBJ1-2 11 . TRBV6-5
TGTGCCAGCAGTCCTCAAAGTCCCGGGACAGGGGTCGAGCAGTACTTC CASSPQSPGTGVEQYF . TRBJ2-7 16 TRBD1 TRBV25-1
TGCAGTGCTAGAGATGTAGGAGCTCAGCCCCAGCATTTT CSARDVGAQPQHF many TRBJ1-5 13 . TRBV20-1
TGTGCCAGCACCTATAGGGCAGGGGAGGGCTACACCTTC CASTYRAGEGYTF . TRBJ1-2 13 . TRBV12-3/TRBV12-4
TGCAGTGCTCAGCCGGGACAGGGAGTTTATGGCTACACCTTC CSAQPGQGVYGYTF many TRBJ1-2 14 TRBD1 TRBV20-1
TGCGCCAGCAGCTTGGGGGACAGTTTCTCCTACGAGCAGTACTTC CASSLGDSFSYEQYF . TRBJ2-7 15 TRBD1 TRBV5-1
TGCAGCGTTGAAATTTCTAGCGGAACAGATACGCAGTATTTT CSVEISSGTDTQYF few TRBJ2-3 14 TRBD2 TRBV29-1
TGTGCCATCAGTGAGAGGGGTTATAATTCACCCCTCCACTTT CAISERGYNSPLHF many TRBJ1-6 14 . TRBV10-3
TGTGCCAGCAGCTCAGGGACAGGGCCCCATACCAAAAACATTCAGTACTTC CASSSGTGPHTKNIQYF . TRBJ2-4 17 TRBD1 TRBV7-2
TGCAGTGCTAGAAAGGCGGGGGGAGAGACCCAGTACTTC CSARKAGGETQYF . TRBJ2-5 13 TRBD2 TRBV20-1
TGCGCCAGCAGCTCCCCAAGGGGAGCGAACACCGGGGAGCTGTTTTTT CASSSPRGANTGELFF few TRBJ2-2 16 . TRBV5-1
TGTGCCAGCAGTTTACTGCTGGGGACGGTAGACAATGAGCAGTTCTTC CASSLLLGTVDNEQFF . TRBJ2-1 16 . TRBV12-3/TRBV12-4
TGTGCCAGCAGCTACCCCCGGACAGGAAGCACCGGGGAGCTGTTTTTT CASSYPRTGSTGELFF . TRBJ2-2 16 TRBD1 TRBV11-1
TGTGCCAGCAGTGGGGACATTCTAGGGCCCCAGCATTTT CASSGDILGPQHF . TRBJ1-5 13 . TRBV6-2/TRBV6-3
TGCGCCAGCAGCTTCGTTACCGGGGACGGCATTCAGTACTTC CASSFVTGDGIQYF . TRBJ2-4 14 . TRBV5-1
TGTGCCAGCAGTCCTCGACTAGCGGGGTGGGAGACCCAGTACTTC CASSPRLAGWETQYF few TRBJ2-5 15 TRBD2 TRBV6-5
TGCAGTGCTAGAGCCCCGGGAAGGAATGATGAGCAGTTCTTC CSARAPGRNDEQFF . TRBJ2-1 14 . TRBV20-1
TGCAGTGCTAGAGATTACCACCATATCAATCAGCCCCAGCATTTT CSARDYHHINQPQHF few TRBJ1-5 15 . TRBV20-1
TGTGCCAGCAGCCCGGGACATCAACCCTACAATGAGCAGTTCTTC CASSPGHQPYNEQFF few TRBJ2-1 15 . TRBV6-1
TGTGCCAGCAGCGAGATGCTGGACAGTCACTCTGGGGCCAACGTCCTGACTTTC CASSEMLDSHSGANVLTF . TRBJ2-6 18 . TRBV7-3
TGCAGTGCTCCAGGGGCGTCTGGGGCCAACGTCCTGACTTTC CSAPGASGANVLTF few TRBJ2-6 14 . TRBV20-1
TGTGCCATCAGTGAGACGACTAGCGGGGGAACGGCCCAGTACTTC CAISETTSGGTAQYF . TRBJ2-5 15 TRBD2 TRBV10-3
TGTGCCAGCAGTAGACAGATAAACATTCAGTACTTC CASSRQINIQYF . TRBJ2-4 12 . TRBV12-3/TRBV12-4
TGTGCCAGCAGCAGGACTGACACCTCCTACGAGCAGTACTTC CASSRTDTSYEQYF many TRBJ2-7 14 . TRBV12-3/TRBV12-4
TGTGCCAGCGGGGGATTTCACCAAGAGACCCAGTACTTC CASGGFHQETQYF . TRBJ2-5 13 . TRBV12-3/TRBV12-4
TGTGCCAGCACCCCTCTAGCGGGAGCCAACACCGGGGAGCTGTTTTTT CASTPLAGANTGELFF . TRBJ2-2 16 TRBD2 TRBV6-1